The 28 T cell receptor beta chains below were found in one sample sequenced in a study of T cells in Graves' hyperthyroidism and ophthalmopathy. What was amplified from RNA transcripts were TCR beta CDR3 regions. The HTBI primer set drove a first-round RT-PCR of the TCR CDR3. TCRdb recomputed calls from the multiplex PCR reads with MiXCR, one row per CDR3 protein. The sample has 490,000 or so distinct CDR3 sequences, approximately 23% seen once. Sequencing was carried out using blood. Receptors were obtained from a woman in her 70s with Graves' ophthalmopathy.

This clonotype was observed at least ten times. The chain joins TRBV7-9 to TRBJ2-7; possibly TRBD1 or TRBD2 for D (6 bases each). Germline assignment: CDR1 SEHNR and CDR2 FQNEAQ (reference sequence). V was shortened by 8 bases and J by 2 bases, with 13 bases between the two germline ends. The CDR3 covers 13 residues. For the CDR3, the DNA is TGTGCCAGCCGGGACACTAGCACCTACGAGCAGTACTTC. This gives the protein CASRDTSTYEQYF. Using reference TRBV7-9 and TRBJ2-7 for the parts outside the CDR3, the full variable domain is DTGVSQNPRHKITKRGQNVTFRCDPISEHNRLYWYRQTLGQGPEFLTYFQNEAQLEKSRLLSDRFSAERPKGSFSTLEIQRTEQGDSAMYLCASRDTSTYEQYFGPGTRLTVT.

This clonotype was seen more than once but under ten times. This sequence joins TRBV5-1 and TRBJ2-1; a weak D match, TRBD2 (6 bases). V lost 5 bases, J lost 9 bases, and 12 bases lay in between. Per the germline V gene, CDR1 is SGHRS and CDR2 is YFSETQ. The CDR3 is made up of 12 amino acids. CDR3 sequence reads: CASRLTGGEQFF. Here the CDR3 DNA reads TGCGCCAGCAGATTGACCGGGGGTGAGCAGTTCTTC. Supplemented by reference TRBV5-1 and TRBJ2-1, the full variable domain reads KAGVTQTPRYLIKTRGQQVTLSCSPISGHRSVSWYQQTPGQGLQFLFEYFSETQRNKGNFPGRFSGRQFSNSRSEMNVSTLELGDSALYLCASRLTGGEQFFGPGTRLTVL.

The chain links TRBV10-3 to TRBJ1-4; possible D gene TRBD1, 6 bases. Trimming removed 0 bases at V and 7 bases at J, with 18 bases between. The CDR3 length is 17 residues. Germline CDR1 reads ENHRY; CDR2 reads SYGVKD. The CDR3: CAISESQYGQRGEKLFF. In nucleotides, the CDR3 is TGTGCCATCAGTGAGTCGCAGTACGGACAGCGGGGTGAAAAACTGTTTTTT.

This clonotype has more than one count but fewer than ten. V and J are TRBV12-3 or TRBV12-4 and TRBJ1-4; D is uncertain. CDR3 size: 14 residues. Trimming left V 1 base short and J 5 bases short, with 8 bases between. The CDR3 here is CASSLGGENEKLFF. Written as DNA, the CDR3 is TGTGCCAGCAGTTTAGGTGGGGAAAATGAAAAACTGTTTTTT.

The chain links TRBV18 to TRBJ2-3, with D unresolved. The CDR3 contains 15 residues. Germline values: CDR1 KGHSH, CDR2 LQKENI. V shed 3 bases and J shed 2 bases, with 12 bases lying between them. CDR3 amino acids: CASSPLAAFTDTQYF. The DNA of the CDR3 is TGTGCCAGCTCACCCCTTGCGGCTTTCACAGATACGCAGTATTTT.

The V gene is TRBV11-2, the J gene TRBJ2-3, with TRBD2 matching 9 bases. The germline V gene encodes CDR1 SGHAT and CDR2 FQNNGV. J was trimmed by 5 bases and V by 4 bases; bases with no gene match: 13. The CDR3 totals 17 residues. The CDR3 protein is CASSSNLAGRGVDTQYF. The CDR3 nucleotides are TGTGCCAGCAGCTCAAACCTAGCGGGGAGAGGGGTAGATACGCAGTATTTT.

This clonotype was seen a handful of times. The chain uses TRBV5-1 and TRBJ1-4; 7 positions match TRBD1. The V segment lost 3 bases and the J segment 7 bases; nucleotides outside the gene matches: 6. In germline, CDR1 is SGHRS, CDR2 YFSETQ. The CDR3 loop spans 14 amino acids. The CDR3 coding sequence is TGCGCCAGCAGCTCTCAGGGGGATGGTGAAAAACTGTTTTTT. Translating it yields CASSSQGDGEKLFF.

The chain uses TRBV30 and TRBJ1-5, with D unclear. Germline V gene sequence: CDR1 GTSNPN, CDR2 SVGIG (reference sequence). Trimming shortened V by 0 bases and J by 4 bases, and 7 bases separated the two germline ends. The CDR3 spans 13 residues. The DNA for the CDR3 is TGTGCCTGGAGTGTGACCTTTAATCAGCCCCAGCATTTT. It encodes CAWSVTFNQPQHF.

This clonotype was detected ten times or more. DNA for the CDR3: TGTGCCAGCAGTGAAGGAACTAGCGGGAGTGTCGGGGAGCTGTTTTTT. It codes for CASSEGTSGSVGELFF. The chain has TRBV2 and TRBJ2-2; TRBD2 matches 11 bases. In germline, CDR1 is SNHLY, CDR2 FYNNEI. After removal of 1 base from V and 7 bases from J, the junction contained 5 bases not matched to a gene. This CDR3 comprises 16 residues.

The chain couples TRBV20-1 to TRBJ2-7; 9 positions match TRBD2. The CDR3 is 16 amino acids. V lost 4 bases, J lost 0 bases, and 10 bases stayed unmatched. The germline gives CDR1 DFQATT, CDR2 SNEGSKA (reference sequence). CDR3 bases: TGCAGTGCTACGTCGACCTCTAGCGGGACCTCCTACGAGCAGTACTTC. Protein product: CSATSTSSGTSYEQYF.

In its sample, this clonotype was seen a few times. The genes are TRBV7-9 and TRBJ2-1; possibly TRBD1 for D (5 bases). Trimming left V 2 bases short and J 3 bases short, with 11 bases between. The CDR3 has 15 residues. Germline CDR1 is SEHNR and CDR2 is FQNEAQ (reference sequence). DNA of the CDR3: TGTGCCAGCAGCTTAAGGCAGGGTGGCTACAATGAGCAGTTCTTC. The encoded protein is CASSLRQGGYNEQFF.

The chain uses TRBV5-1 and TRBJ2-3; TRBD2 matches at 9 bases. The germline CDR1 and CDR2 sequences are SGHRS and YFSETQ. CDR3 length: 17 amino acids. V lost 2 bases, J lost 0 bases, and 7 bases stayed unmatched. Here the CDR3 reads CASSFRLSGSSTDTQYF. CDR3 DNA: TGCGCCAGCAGCTTCCGGCTTAGCGGGAGTAGCACAGATACGCAGTATTTT.

The rearrangement joins TRBV11-2 to TRBJ1-5; D possibly corresponds to TRBD1 (6 bases). V was trimmed by 5 bases and J by 3 bases, leaving 14 bases between them. This CDR3 region has 15 residues. Germline CDR1 reads SGHAT; CDR2 reads FQNNGV. CDR3 region: CASSPLTGLNQPQHF. The CDR3 coding sequence is TGTGCCAGCAGCCCATTGACAGGTCTCAATCAGCCCCAGCATTTT.

The table lists this clonotype with a few counts. The chain joins TRBV4-3 to TRBJ2-7, with 7 bases that match TRBD1. The ends lost 4 bases at V and 6 bases at J; junction bases unmatched: 9. The CDR3 spans 14 residues. Per the germline V gene, CDR1 is LGHNA and CDR2 is YSLEER. The CDR3 DNA follows: TGCGCCAGCAGCCGAGGGGACAGTTCTCTCGAGCAGTACTTC. Its protein product is CASSRGDSSLEQYF.

The J gene is TRBJ2-6, the V gene TRBV5-1; D is unclear. The CDR3 contains 16 residues. In germline, CDR1 is SGHRS, CDR2 YFSETQ. The V gene lost 4 bases and the J gene lost 0 bases, with 11 bases spanning the gap. The CDR3: CASSPVRTSGANVLTF. CDR3 DNA: TGCGCCAGCAGCCCCGTTCGGACCTCTGGGGCCAACGTCCTGACTTTC.

This clonotype was counted a few times. V and J are TRBV19 and TRBJ1-6, with TRBD1 matching 9 bases. Germline CDR1 reads LNHDA; CDR2 reads SQIVND (reference sequence). V was clipped by 4 bases and J by 7 bases; unmatched bases: 2. The CDR3 contains 14 residues. The CDR3 spells CASSTGTGNSPLHF. The CDR3, as DNA: TGTGCCAGTAGTACTGGGACAGGGAATTCACCCCTCCACTTT.

In the case of this clonotype: This may arise from a read error, as a much more abundant clone is one base away. The chain employs TRBV20-1 and TRBJ2-2, with D tentatively TRBD2 (5 bases). The CDR3 contains 13 residues. Trimming pared 3 bases from V and 4 bases from J, leaving 9 bases between. Germline CDR1 and CDR2: DFQATT and SNEGSKA (reference sequence). The CDR3 DNA is TGCAGTGCTAGTCGGGGAAGCACCGGGGAGCTGTTTTTT. This gives the protein CSASRGSTGELFF.

This clonotype came up many times. The V gene is TRBV7-2, the J gene TRBJ2-7; D not resolved. Trimming took 5 bases from V and 6 from J, leaving 11 bases between them. The CDR3 runs to 12 residues. CDR1 is SGHTA, CDR2 FQGNSA, per germline. The CDR3 reads CASSLRPPEQYF. In DNA, the CDR3 is TGTGCCAGCAGCCTTAGACCTCCCGAGCAGTACTTC.

This clonotype was counted at least ten times. The chain recombines TRBV15 with TRBJ2-5; 14 nucleotides match TRBD2. V dropped 1 base and J dropped 5; count of bases not matched to a gene: 3. Per germline, CDR1 LNHNV and CDR2 YYDKDF (reference sequence). The CDR3 covers 16 residues. The CDR3: CATSRGLAGGRETQYF. The DNA for the CDR3 is TGTGCCACCAGCAGAGGACTAGCGGGAGGGCGGGAGACCCAGTACTTC.

This clonotype was found many times. The chain uses TRBV7-3 and TRBJ1-4, with D unclear. The V end was cut by 6 bases, the J end by 4 bases, with 3 bases between. Germline V gene sequence: CDR1 SGHTA, CDR2 FQGTGA. This CDR3 comprises 11 residues. This CDR3 is CASRLNEKLFF. For the CDR3, the DNA is TGTGCCAGCAGACTTAATGAAAAACTGTTTTTT.

V and J are TRBV20-1 and TRBJ2-4; TRBD2 matches 12 bases. After removal of 6 bases from V and 0 bases from J, the junction contained 12 bases not matched to a gene. This CDR3 is built from 18 residues. The germline V gene has CDR1 DFQATT and CDR2 SNEGSKA (reference sequence). In nucleotides, the CDR3 is TGCAGTGCCGCCCGTCGACTAGCGGGGGACCTAGCCAAAAACATTCAGTACTTC. This codes for CSAARRLAGDLAKNIQYF.

The J gene is TRBJ2-3, the V gene TRBV5-1, with TRBD2 as a possible D gene (5 bases). V lost 4 bases and J 10 bases, leaving 13 bases between the germline ends. The CDR3 runs to 12 residues. Germline V gives CDR1 SGHRS, CDR2 YFSETQ. The CDR3 reads CASSPRGIAQYF. In DNA, the CDR3 is TGCGCCAGCAGCCCCAGAGGGATCGCGCAGTATTTT.

This clonotype showed up just once. A much larger clone sits a single nucleotide away, making a read error possible. The chain employs TRBV28 and TRBJ1-5; no clear D gene. Trimming left V 6 bases short and J 5 bases short, with 14 bases between. Germline lookup yields CDR1 MDHEN and CDR2 SYDVKM. The CDR3 runs to 14 residues. The CDR3 spells CASSPARSYQPQHF. In nucleotides, the CDR3 is TGTGCCAGCAGCCCCGCCAGGAGTTATCAGCCCCAGCATTTT. The whole variable domain, remainder taken from reference TRBV28 and TRBJ1-5, is DVKVTQSSRYLVKRTGEKVFLECVQDMDHENMFWYRQDPGLGLRLIYFSYDVKMKEKGDIPEGYSVSREKKERFSLILESASTNQTSMYLCASSPARSYQPQHFGDGTRLSIL.

The V and J genes are TRBV5-1 and TRBJ2-3; tentative D call: TRBD1 (6 bases). The CDR3 is 14 amino acids. Trimming left V 7 bases short and J 4 bases short, with 16 bases between. Germline V gives CDR1 SGHRS, CDR2 YFSETQ. The CDR3 region is CASSRGQQADTQYF. As DNA, the CDR3 is TGCGCCAGCTCCAGAGGACAGCAAGCAGATACGCAGTATTTT.

This clonotype was detected many times. V and J are TRBV7-8 and TRBJ2-1; 12 bases map to TRBD2. J lost 0 bases, V lost 5 bases, and 8 bases had no gene match. The CDR3 totals 18 residues. CDR1 SGHVS and CDR2 FQNEAQ come from the germline V gene. CDR3 in amino acids: CASSPPLTSGSSYNEQFF. The DNA for the CDR3 is TGTGCCAGCAGCCCACCCTTGACTAGCGGGAGCTCCTACAATGAGCAGTTCTTC.

The chain carries TRBV12-3 or TRBV12-4 and TRBJ2-7, with D possibly TRBD1 on 5 matching bases. V was clipped by 6 bases and J by 0 bases, with 15 bases between them. The CDR3 is 15 amino acids. The CDR3 nucleotides are TGTGCCAGCAGCGTTGGGGCAGCGACCTCCTACGAGCAGTACTTC. It is translated as CASSVGAATSYEQYF.

For this clonotype: In this CDR3 the conserved last residue, phenylalanine or tryptophan, is missing, so a read error is likely. This sequence joins TRBV29-1 and TRBJ1-1; no reliable D call. Germline CDR1 reads SQVTM; CDR2 reads ANQGSEA. The CDR3 has 12 amino acids. Trimming took off 4 bases at V and 6 bases at J, with 12 bases between the two ends. CDR3 sequence reads: CSVGRTQPEAFL. The CDR3, as DNA: TGCAGCGTTGGCAGAACTCAACCTGAAGCTTTCCTT.

This clonotype was seen repeatedly, ten times or more. This chain uses TRBV12-3 or TRBV12-4 with TRBJ2-2; D unclear. The CDR3 covers 15 residues. The germline V and J ends were trimmed by 3 bases and 0 bases, with 8 bases remaining between them. CDR3 sequence: CASSFMGTNTGELFF. The CDR3 coding sequence is TGTGCCAGCAGTTTCATGGGCACGAACACCGGGGAGCTGTTTTTT.